This section outlines one T cell receptor (beta chain) sequence together with its context. The length of the CDR3 is 15 residues. V lost 5 bases to trimming and J lost 7 bases; unmatched junction nucleotides: 2. CDR1 and CDR2 (germline): SGHTA, FQGTGA. These data originate in a study of shared T cell receptors in the human thymus. The protocol was immunoSEQ multiplex PCR, while the TCRdb copy is restricted to in-frame clones and leaves out a portion. Of 650,000 to 950,000 clones listed, 70% to 90% were seen once; the top ten hold around 0.01%. The sample also formed part of further work on human thymus T cells. That source notes: The donors were infants in Finland with congenital heart defects, otherwise immunologically healthy. Corrective cardiac surgery supplied the resected thymus tissue. Thymic TCR repertoires of unrelated people reportedly overlapped highly.

The receptor comes from a girl less than two years old with a congenital heart defect. This chain links TRBV7-3 with TRBJ2-1, with 16 positions matching TRBD2. Sequenced input: thymocytes. CDR3 DNA: TGTGCCAGCAGCCCGGGACTAGCGGGGGGGAATGAGCAGTTCTTC. It yields the protein CASSPGLAGGNEQFF.